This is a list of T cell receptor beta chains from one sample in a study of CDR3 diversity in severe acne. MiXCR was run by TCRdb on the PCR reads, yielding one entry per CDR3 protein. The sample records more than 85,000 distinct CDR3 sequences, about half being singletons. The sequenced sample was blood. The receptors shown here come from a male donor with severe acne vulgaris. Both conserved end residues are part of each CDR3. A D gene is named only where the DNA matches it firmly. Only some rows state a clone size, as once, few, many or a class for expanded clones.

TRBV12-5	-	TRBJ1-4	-	TGTGCTAGTGGCCTGCAGGGGAGCGGCGAAAAACTGTTTTTT	CASGLQGSGEKLFF
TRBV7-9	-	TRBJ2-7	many	TGTGCCAGCAGCCCACCGGGTCTCTACGAGCAGTACTTC	CASSPPGLYEQYF
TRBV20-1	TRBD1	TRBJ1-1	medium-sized	TGCAGTGCTAGAGAGGACAGGGTTACTGAAGCTTTCTTT	CSAREDRVTEAFF
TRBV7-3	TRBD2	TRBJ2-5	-	TGTGCCAGCAGCCAAGGACTAGCGGGAGGGCGGGAGACCCAGTACTTC	CASSQGLAGGRETQYF
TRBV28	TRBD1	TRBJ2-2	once	TGTGCCAGCACGGGGACAGGGGACGCCGGGGAGCTGTTTTTT	CASTGTGDAGELFF
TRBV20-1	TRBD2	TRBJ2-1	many	TGCAGTGCTAGCGAAAGGACTAGCGGGGGGGTCTACAATGAGCAGTTCTTC	CSASERTSGGVYNEQFF
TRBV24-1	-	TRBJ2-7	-	TGTGCCACCAGTGATTACCCATCGGGCGAGCAGTACTTC	CATSDYPSGEQYF
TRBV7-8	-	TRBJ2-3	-	TGTGCCAGCAGTACTTCCCGCACAGATACGCAGTATTTT	CASSTSRTDTQYF
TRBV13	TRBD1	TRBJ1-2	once	TGTGCCAGCAGCTTACGGGGGAGGGGGACAGATACTCTAGTTAACTATGGCTACACCTTC	CASSLRGRGTDTLVNYGYTF
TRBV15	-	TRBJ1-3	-	TGTGCCACCAGCAGAGATGGGGGACCCTCTGGAAACACCATATATTTT	CATSRDGGPSGNTIYF
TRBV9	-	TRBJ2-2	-	TGTGCCAGCAGCGCGGGAAACACCGGGGAGCTGTTTTTT	CASSAGNTGELFF
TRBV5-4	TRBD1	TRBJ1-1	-	TGTGCCAGCAAAGGGGCGACAGGGGCCGCGAACACTGAAGCTTTCTTT	CASKGATGAANTEAFF
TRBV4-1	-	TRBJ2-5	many	TGCGCCAGCAGTTCGCGCGGCCAAGAGACCCAGTACTTC	CASSSRGQETQYF
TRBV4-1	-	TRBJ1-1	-	TGCGCCAGCAGCCCCACGAGGGGTACTGAAGCTTTCTTT	CASSPTRGTEAFF
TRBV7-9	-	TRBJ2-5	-	TGTGCCAGCAGCCAAGTCCCCCGGGAACCCCAGGAGACCCAGTACTTC	CASSQVPREPQETQYF
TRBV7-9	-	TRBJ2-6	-	TGTGCCAGCAGGGAAGGGGTCGACGTCCTGACTTTC	CASREGVDVLTF
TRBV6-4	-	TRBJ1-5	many	TGTGCCAGCAGTGAGGGGGATAGCAATCAGCCCCAGCATTTT	CASSEGDSNQPQHF
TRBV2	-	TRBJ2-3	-	TGTGCCAGCCTAAGATCCGATACGCAGTATTTT	CASLRSDTQYF
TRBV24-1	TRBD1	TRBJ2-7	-	TGTGCCAGCAGCCCGACAGGGGGCGAGCAGTACTTC	CASSPTGGEQYF
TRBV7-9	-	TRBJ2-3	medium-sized	TGTGCCAGCAGCTTATCGCAGACCACAGATACGCAGTATTTT	CASSLSQTTDTQYF
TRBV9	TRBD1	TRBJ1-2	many	TGTGCCAGCAGCGTAGGGGGCCACAGGGGCCTACTTAACTATGGCTACACCTTC	CASSVGGHRGLLNYGYTF
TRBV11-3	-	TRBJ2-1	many	TGTGCCAGCAGCTTAGCGGGCCCGAGCTCCTACAATGAGCAGTTCTTC	CASSLAGPSSYNEQFF
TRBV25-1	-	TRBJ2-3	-	TGTGCCAGCAGTCCCTACAGGGAAATCACAGATACGCAGTATTTT	CASSPYREITDTQYF
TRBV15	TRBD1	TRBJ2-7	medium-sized	TGTGCCACCAGCAGGGAGGACGGGACAGGGGGCCCCGAGCAGTACTTC	CATSREDGTGGPEQYF
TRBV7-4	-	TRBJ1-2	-	TGTGCCAGCAGCCTAGAGACGTTCTATGCCTACCCCTTC	CASSLETFYAYPF
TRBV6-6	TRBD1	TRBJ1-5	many	TGTGCCAGCAGTTCGCCGACAGGGGGCAATTCAAATAGCAATCAGCCCCAGCATTTT	CASSSPTGGNSNSNQPQHF
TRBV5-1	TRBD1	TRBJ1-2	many	TGCGCCAGCAGCCTAGGGACAGGGGGCCTTTTAGGCTACACCTTC	CASSLGTGGLLGYTF
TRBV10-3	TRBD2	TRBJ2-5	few	TGTGCCATCAAGGGTTCTAGCGGGGAACTCCAAGAGACCCAGTACTTC	CAIKGSSGELQETQYF
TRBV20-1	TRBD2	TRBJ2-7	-	TGCAGTGCTAGAGATGTAACTAGCGGGAGGGGAGACTACGAGCAGTACTTC	CSARDVTSGRGDYEQYF
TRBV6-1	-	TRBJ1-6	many	TGTGCCAGCAGTGAACCCATGGGAGCCAATTCACCCCTCCACTTT	CASSEPMGANSPLHF
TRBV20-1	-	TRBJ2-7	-	TGCAGTTTACATGACAGACGGCGCGACTACGAGCAGTACTTC	CSLHDRRRDYEQYF
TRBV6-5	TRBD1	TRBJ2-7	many	TGTGCCAGCAGTTACTCGAGCCAGGGGGTGAGAGACGAGCAGTACTTC	CASSYSSQGVRDEQYF
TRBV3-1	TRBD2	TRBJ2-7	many	TGTGCCAGCAGCCAAGGACTAGCGGGACAGGGTGAGCAGTACTTC	CASSQGLAGQGEQYF
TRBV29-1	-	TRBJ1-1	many	TGCAGCGTTGAGGGCCAGGCGATAAACACTGAAGCTTTCTTT	CSVEGQAINTEAFF
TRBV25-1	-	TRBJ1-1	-	TGTGCCAGCAGACACTTGAGGGTATCGGGGACTGAAGCCTTCTTT	CASRHLRVSGTEAFF
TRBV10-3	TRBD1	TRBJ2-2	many	TGTGCCACCCGGACAGGGGGCAGCACCGGGGAGCTGTTTTTT	CATRTGGSTGELFF
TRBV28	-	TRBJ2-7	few	TGTGCCAGCAGGCCCACGGGGGACAGCCTATCCGAGCAGTACTTC	CASRPTGDSLSEQYF
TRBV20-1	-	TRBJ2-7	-	TGCAGTGCTAGAGATGGGGGGCGCGACTACGTGCAGTACTTC	CSARDGGRDYVQYF
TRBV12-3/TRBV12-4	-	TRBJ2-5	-	TGTGCCAGCAGTGACAGGGAGGGTGAGACTCAGTACTTC	CASSDREGETQYF
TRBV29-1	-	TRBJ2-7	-	TGCAGCGTCACTCCCCGGGGCTCCGAGCAGTACTTC	CSVTPRGSEQYF
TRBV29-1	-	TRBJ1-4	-	TGCAGCGTTGATCCAGGGAGGGGGGAAAAACTGTTTTTT	CSVDPGRGEKLFF
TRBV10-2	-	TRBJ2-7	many	TGCGCCAGTGGGTTATCTCATGGATTTGGCGAGCAGTACTTC	CASGLSHGFGEQYF
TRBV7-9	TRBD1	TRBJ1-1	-	TGTGCCAGCAGCTCGGGGCCAGGGGGACCGCCGGGCACTGAAGCTTTCTTT	CASSSGPGGPPGTEAFF
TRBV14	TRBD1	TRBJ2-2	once	TGTGCCAGCAACCCTATGGGACAGCCCAACACCGGGGAGCTGTTTTTT	CASNPMGQPNTGELFF
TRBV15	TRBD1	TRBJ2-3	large	TGTGCCACCAGCAGATACCGGGACAGGGGTTCCGATACGCAGTATTTT	CATSRYRDRGSDTQYF
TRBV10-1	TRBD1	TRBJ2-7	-	TGCGCCAGCAGTGACCGGGACAGCTCCTACGAGCAGTACTTC	CASSDRDSSYEQYF
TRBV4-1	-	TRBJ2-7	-	TGCGCCAGCAGCCAAGTGGAGGGGTCTCCCTACGAGCAGTACTTC	CASSQVEGSPYEQYF
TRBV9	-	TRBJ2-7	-	TGTGCCAGCAGCGTTGGCACGCTAGGGTACGAGCAGTACTTC	CASSVGTLGYEQYF
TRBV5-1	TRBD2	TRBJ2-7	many	TGCGCCAGCAGCCTAGTGGGTAGCGGGGGCTACGAGCAGTACTTC	CASSLVGSGGYEQYF
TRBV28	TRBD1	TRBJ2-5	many	TGTGCCAGCAGGCCCGGGACAGGGGCCTTCCAGACCCAGTACTTC	CASRPGTGAFQTQYF
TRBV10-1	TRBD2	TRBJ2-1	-	TGCGCCAGCAGGGGGACTAGCGGGAGGGCGGACAATGAGCAGTTCTTC	CASRGTSGRADNEQFF
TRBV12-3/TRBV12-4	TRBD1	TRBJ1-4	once	TGTGCCAGCAACACAGGGGGGACGGGGGAAAAACTGCTTTTT	CASNTGGTGEKLLF
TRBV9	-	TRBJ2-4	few	TGTGCCAGCAGCGTCAGTAGTGGAATTCAGTACTTC	CASSVSSGIQYF